The 3 T cell receptor beta chains given below trace back to one sample, sequenced in a study of cytomegalovirus exposure and HLA in healthy donors. The PCR was carried out with 60 Vbeta primers and 13 Jbeta primers. The protocol was immunoSEQ multiplex PCR, while the TCRdb copy is restricted to in-frame clones and leaves out a portion. This table has some 100,000 clones, roughly 67% appearing once. The specimen sequenced was PBMCs. The receptor source for this set is a middle-aged man in good health and CMV-seronegative.

V gene TRBV7-8 combines with J gene TRBJ1-1, with TRBD1 matching over 7 bases. Germline V lookup: CDR1 SGHVS, CDR2 FQNEAQ. The CDR3 extends over 13 amino acids. V shed 3 bases, J shed 7 bases, and the junction held 5 bases outside the gene matches. The CDR3 coding sequence is TGTGCCAGCAGCTTTACCCGGGACAGTGAAGCTTTCTTT. It is translated as CASSFTRDSEAFF.

The chain links TRBV12-5 to TRBJ1-5; D might be TRBD1 (5 bases). V dropped 6 bases and J dropped 0 bases, with 9 bases sitting between them. This CDR3 region has 14 residues. In germline, CDR1 is LGHNT, CDR2 FRNRAP. CDR3 in DNA: TGTGCTAGTGGGAAGACAGTTAGCAATCAGCCCCAGCATTTT. Translating gives CASGKTVSNQPQHF.

This chain connects TRBV2 to TRBJ2-7; D might be TRBD1 (6 bases). Germline lookup yields CDR1 SNHLY and CDR2 FYNNEI. There are 12 residues in the CDR3. V dropped 4 bases and J dropped 3 bases, with 7 bases sitting between them. The CDR3 nucleotides read TGTGCCAGCAGTGTAGGGGGCTACGAGCAGTACTTC. Protein: CASSVGGYEQYF.